The next 7 T cell receptor beta chains were all read from a single sample in a study of neurological immune-mediated disorders. TCRdb fed the 5' RACE reads into MiXCR, producing one record per CDR3 protein. The sample yields more than 25,000 distinct CDR3 sequences, approximately 20% seen once. The sample consisted of CD4+ T cells from blood. The source of these receptors is a man over 45 with HTLV-1-associated myelopathy (HAM/TSP).

This clonotype was counted at least ten times. The chain couples TRBV7-2 to TRBJ2-1, with D possibly TRBD2 on 6 matching bases. The CDR3 covers 14 residues. Trimming removed 3 bases at V and 5 bases at J, with 11 bases between. CDR1 SGHTA and CDR2 FQGNSA come from the germline V gene. The CDR3 here is CASSLRPGDNEQFF. The CDR3 DNA follows: TGTGCCAGCAGCTTGCGTCCGGGGGACAATGAGCAGTTCTTC.

This clonotype has a count of ten or more. The rearrangement uses TRBV12-3 or TRBV12-4 and TRBJ2-7, with TRBD2 identical over 7 bases. V dropped 5 bases and J dropped 4; count of bases not matched to a gene: 5. This CDR3 is built from 13 residues. The DNA for the CDR3 is TGTGCCAGCAGTGGGATGGGACTATACGAGCAGTACTTC. It yields the protein CASSGMGLYEQYF.

This clonotype was observed at least ten times. V gene TRBV20-1 combines with J gene TRBJ2-1, with TRBD2 matching over 11 bases. The CDR3 consists of 14 residues. In germline, CDR1 is DFQATT, CDR2 SNEGSKA (reference sequence). V dropped 3 bases and J dropped 4; count of bases not matched to a gene: 2. CDR3 sequence reads: CSARVAGGYNEQFF. The CDR3 region has the DNA TGCAGTGCTAGGGTAGCGGGAGGGTACAATGAGCAGTTCTTC.

V usage is TRBV6-1 and J usage is TRBJ1-1; D not certain. The germline gives CDR1 MNHNS, CDR2 SASEGT. The V and J ends lost 0 bases and 10 bases respectively, with 12 bases between them. The CDR3 is 13 residues long. The CDR3 loop reads CASSEAPPRGAFF. In DNA, the CDR3 is TGTGCCAGCAGTGAAGCACCCCCCCGGGGAGCTTTCTTT.

The chain couples TRBV3-1 to TRBJ1-1; a weak D match, TRBD1 (6 bases). Germline V gives CDR1 LGHDT, CDR2 YNNKEL (reference sequence). V lost 0 bases, J lost 3 bases, and 20 bases lay in between. The CDR3 extends over 18 amino acids. CDR3 amino acids: CASSQDLRQGSRDTEAFF. For the CDR3, the DNA is TGTGCCAGCAGCCAAGATCTCCGGCAGGGGTCGAGGGACACTGAAGCTTTCTTT.

The chain is built from TRBV12-3 or TRBV12-4 and TRBJ1-2; D gene uncertain. The CDR3 consists of 11 residues. The V end lost 1 base, the J end lost 5 bases, and 2 bases lay between the germline ends. The CDR3 nucleotides read TGTGCCAGCAGTTTAGGGTATGGCTACACCTTC. Translating it yields CASSLGYGYTF.

At least ten counts were recorded for this clonotype. The chain joins TRBV7-2 to TRBJ2-5, with 8 bases that match TRBD1. This CDR3 is built from 15 residues. V lost 0 bases to trimming and J lost 2 bases; unmatched junction nucleotides: 2. The germline CDR1 and CDR2 sequences are SGHTA and FQGNSA. The CDR3 spells CASSLATGAQETQYF. The CDR3 bases are TGTGCCAGCAGCTTAGCGACAGGGGCGCAAGAGACCCAGTACTTC.